These 5 T cell receptor beta chains were sequenced from one sample in a study of memory CD4+ T cells and cytomegalovirus serostatus. Single viable CD3+CD4+CD8-CD45RO+ cells were sorted as the memory CD4+ T cells. Sequencing was performed with immunoSEQ multiplex PCR; in TCRdb, only in-frame clones are kept and a portion is missing. The table shows under 55,000 clones, with just over 75% occurring only once. Sequencing was done on a sample of memory CD4+ T cells from blood. These receptors were collected from an adult in good health and CMV-seronegative.

The V gene is TRBV5-4, the J gene TRBJ1-1, with D maybe TRBD1 (5 bases). This CDR3 comprises 15 residues. Germline V gene sequence: CDR1 SGHNT, CDR2 YYREEE (reference sequence). The V gene lost 0 bases and the J gene lost 6 bases, with 15 bases spanning the gap. CDR3 loop: CASSLALRRDPEAFF. The CDR3 coding sequence is TGTGCCAGCAGCTTGGCCTTACGGAGGGACCCTGAAGCTTTCTTT.

The chain uses TRBV7-9 and TRBJ2-7; 13 bases are shared with TRBD2. CDR3 length: 17 amino acids. Germline V gives CDR1 SEHNR, CDR2 FQNEAQ (reference sequence). V lost 3 bases, J lost 4 bases, and 9 bases stayed unmatched. The CDR3 nucleotides are TGTGCCAGCAGCTTCGACGACTGGACTAGCGGGAGTTACGAGCAGTACTTC. Its translation: CASSFDDWTSGSYEQYF.

The chain combines TRBV7-2 with TRBJ1-2; no reliable D call. V lost 2 bases, J lost 4 bases, and 14 bases lay in between. Germline V gene data show CDR1 as SGHTA and CDR2 as FQGNSA. The CDR3 loop spans 15 amino acids. The CDR3 DNA reads as TGTGCCAGCAGCTTAAGGAGAGCCCGGGGCTATGGCTACACCTTC. Its translation is CASSLRRARGYGYTF.

The V and J genes are TRBV29-1 and TRBJ2-5; D call uncertain. The CDR3 runs 12 residues. CDR1 is SQVTM, CDR2 ANQGSEA, per germline. V was clipped by 3 bases and J by 5 bases, with 10 bases between them. CDR3 residues: CSVDPSQETQYF. CDR3 DNA sequence: TGCAGCGTTGACCCCAGTCAGGAGACCCAGTACTTC.

The chain combines TRBV30 with TRBJ2-7; unclear D gene. Trimming took off 4 bases at V and 3 bases at J, with 19 bases between the two ends. Germline loops: CDR1 GTSNPN, CDR2 SVGIG (reference sequence). The length of the CDR3 is 15 residues. The CDR3 region has the DNA TGTGCCTGGATCGACCCGGGCATCCAATTCTACGAGCAGTACTTC. Its protein is CAWIDPGIQFYEQYF.